These T cell receptor beta chains were read from a single sample in a study of cytomegalovirus exposure and HLA in healthy donors. Sequenced by immunoSEQ multiplex PCR; TCRdb stores in-frame clones only, minus some. The sample has around 74,000 clones, 85% seen once; the top ten hold about 3%. The specimen was PBMCs. The receptors here all came from a man younger than 40 in good health and CMV-seronegative. The CDR3 runs from the conserved cysteine through the conserved F or W. The order of the fields is clone size, J gene, V gene, CDR3 protein. Size tells how often a clone was seen (once, few, many) or the class of an expanded clone, and some rows leave it out.

abundance: once; j_gene: TRBJ1-1; v_gene: TRBV18; CDR3aa: CASYQTVNTEAFF
abundance: NA; j_gene: TRBJ2-3; v_gene: TRBV5-1; CDR3aa: CASSAREGTDTQYF
abundance: NA; j_gene: TRBJ2-7; v_gene: TRBV15; CDR3aa: CATSRDGRGNEQYF
abundance: NA; j_gene: TRBJ2-7; v_gene: TRBV6-5; CDR3aa: CASTNSYEQYF
abundance: NA; j_gene: TRBJ2-1; v_gene: TRBV9; CDR3aa: CASSAPGLAGVVEQFF
abundance: NA; j_gene: TRBJ2-2; v_gene: TRBV2; CDR3aa: CASNRNTGELFF
abundance: NA; j_gene: TRBJ1-1; v_gene: TRBV7-2; CDR3aa: CASSLRRWLGAQNTEAFF
abundance: NA; j_gene: TRBJ2-7; v_gene: TRBV5-1; CDR3aa: CASSLLEGTFSYEQYF
abundance: NA; j_gene: TRBJ2-2; v_gene: TRBV30; CDR3aa: CAWSIPITGELFF
abundance: NA; j_gene: TRBJ1-5; v_gene: TRBV5-6; CDR3aa: CASSRTGQGAQPQHF
abundance: NA; j_gene: TRBJ1-4; v_gene: TRBV11-3; CDR3aa: CASSDRLRSEKLFF
abundance: NA; j_gene: TRBJ2-2; v_gene: TRBV4-3; CDR3aa: CASSQGYRGLTGELFF
abundance: NA; j_gene: TRBJ2-1; v_gene: TRBV6-5; CDR3aa: CASSYSRQVTYNEQFF
abundance: NA; j_gene: TRBJ2-1; v_gene: TRBV6-6; CDR3aa: CASTLAGEMDEQFF
abundance: NA; j_gene: TRBJ1-2; v_gene: TRBV7-8; CDR3aa: CASSFGRIGGYTF
abundance: once; j_gene: TRBJ2-2; v_gene: TRBV19; CDR3aa: CASTPGFRELFF
abundance: medium-sized; j_gene: TRBJ2-7; v_gene: TRBV4-2; CDR3aa: CASSQHTGTSGEQYF
abundance: NA; j_gene: TRBJ1-2; v_gene: TRBV7-9; CDR3aa: CASSSGGQGPYGYTF
abundance: NA; j_gene: TRBJ1-1; v_gene: TRBV6-5; CDR3aa: CASSNRLSRTEAFF
abundance: NA; j_gene: TRBJ2-1; v_gene: TRBV5-1; CDR3aa: CASSFEGPPEDEQFF
abundance: once; j_gene: TRBJ2-3; v_gene: TRBV29-1; CDR3aa: CSASGQNTDTQYF
abundance: once; j_gene: TRBJ1-5; v_gene: TRBV29-1; CDR3aa: CSVADTNQPQHF
abundance: NA; j_gene: TRBJ2-2; v_gene: TRBV9; CDR3aa: CASSDHLAGAPTGELFF
abundance: NA; j_gene: TRBJ2-7; v_gene: TRBV13; CDR3aa: CASSQLGGLGAYEQYF
abundance: NA; j_gene: TRBJ1-2; v_gene: TRBV4-1; CDR3aa: CASSQVLRGPPNYGYTF
abundance: NA; j_gene: TRBJ1-4; v_gene: TRBV4-1; CDR3aa: CASSPDGTPRGRVFF
abundance: NA; j_gene: TRBJ2-5; v_gene: TRBV6-5; CDR3aa: CASSYSPLAWETQYF
abundance: once; j_gene: TRBJ2-3; v_gene: TRBV30; CDR3aa: CAWSNRWGRGGTDTQYF
abundance: NA; j_gene: TRBJ1-1; v_gene: TRBV27; CDR3aa: CASSPGIDSNTEAFF
abundance: NA; j_gene: TRBJ2-1; v_gene: TRBV5-1; CDR3aa: CASSFGTANYNEQFF
abundance: once; j_gene: TRBJ1-5; v_gene: TRBV7-2; CDR3aa: CASSFDLLGGILGQPQHF
abundance: NA; j_gene: TRBJ2-3; v_gene: TRBV7-3; CDR3aa: CASSSPPGDTDTQYF
abundance: NA; j_gene: TRBJ2-3; v_gene: TRBV29-1; CDR3aa: CSVETTSGTDTQYF
abundance: few; j_gene: TRBJ1-1; v_gene: TRBV7-9; CDR3aa: CASTGYGLNTEAFF
abundance: NA; j_gene: TRBJ2-7; v_gene: TRBV30; CDR3aa: CAWKDRLARDEQYF
abundance: NA; j_gene: TRBJ2-3; v_gene: TRBV5-1; CDR3aa: CASTNEGFTDTQYF
abundance: NA; j_gene: TRBJ2-1; v_gene: TRBV7-6; CDR3aa: CASSLSGLISYNEQFF
abundance: once; j_gene: TRBJ1-3; v_gene: TRBV5-1; CDR3aa: CASSLSMGRGNTIYF
abundance: NA; j_gene: TRBJ1-3; v_gene: TRBV30; CDR3aa: CAWSRDRGTNTIYF
abundance: NA; j_gene: TRBJ1-5; v_gene: TRBV7-2; CDR3aa: CASSLGTGVSNQPQHF
abundance: NA; j_gene: TRBJ2-3; v_gene: TRBV9; CDR3aa: CASRRWARETDTQYF
abundance: NA; j_gene: TRBJ2-6; v_gene: TRBV30; CDR3aa: CAWDRGFSGANVLTF
abundance: NA; j_gene: TRBJ2-3; v_gene: TRBV11-1; CDR3aa: CASSPGGPDTQYF
abundance: NA; j_gene: TRBJ2-7; v_gene: TRBV11-3; CDR3aa: CASSEPGQGYEQYF
abundance: NA; j_gene: TRBJ2-6; v_gene: TRBV15; CDR3aa: CATRTGFRTGANVLTF
abundance: once; j_gene: TRBJ1-5; v_gene: TRBV30; CDR3aa: CAWNLGQLDQPQHF
abundance: NA; j_gene: TRBJ2-3; v_gene: TRBV10-3; CDR3aa: CAISESGAGGGVTDTQYF
abundance: NA; j_gene: TRBJ1-6; v_gene: TRBV4-2; CDR3aa: CASSQVRQGDSPLHF
abundance: NA; j_gene: TRBJ2-3; v_gene: TRBV2; CDR3aa: CASSVAPSGVTDTQYF
abundance: once; j_gene: TRBJ1-2; v_gene: TRBV19; CDR3aa: CASSSYRGDLNNYGYTF
abundance: once; j_gene: TRBJ2-7; v_gene: TRBV9; CDR3aa: CASSGGGGPSYEQYF
abundance: NA; j_gene: TRBJ2-7; v_gene: TRBV6-5; CDR3aa: CASNGPGETYEQYF
abundance: NA; j_gene: TRBJ2-7; v_gene: TRBV5-6; CDR3aa: CASSLQGSSYEQYF
abundance: NA; j_gene: TRBJ1-1; v_gene: TRBV4-3; CDR3aa: CASSHTTGIPEAFF